A single sample is the source of the 16 T cell receptor beta chains below, sequenced in a study of shared T cell receptors in the human thymus. Some clones are missing from TCRdb's copy, which holds only in-frame ones; the method was immunoSEQ multiplex PCR. This repertoire shows approximately 760,000 clones, approximately 85% found once; its top ten account for about 0.011%. These sequences were also reported in another study, on human thymus T cells.

Sequencing input: thymocytes. The receptor source for this set is a girl under two years old with a congenital heart defect.

The chain links TRBV6-1 to TRBJ1-3; D gene ambiguous. From germline, CDR1 is MNHNS and CDR2 SASEGT. V was shortened by 5 bases and J by 7 bases, with 6 bases between the two germline ends. The CDR3 runs 11 residues. CDR3 region: CASSWPNTIYF. The CDR3 coding sequence is TGTGCCAGCAGTTGGCCCAACACCATATATTTT.

This clone was detected a few times. This chain joins TRBV28 and TRBJ1-5; no clear D. Germline CDR1 is MDHEN and CDR2 is SYDVKM. Trimming took off 5 bases at V and 11 bases at J, with 13 bases between the two ends. CDR3 size: 12 residues. The CDR3 nucleotides are TGTGCCAGCAGTCCGGTCCAATGGTCCCAGCATTTT. Its translation is CASSPVQWSQHF. Complete variable domain (other parts from reference TRBV28 and TRBJ1-5): DVKVTQSSRYLVKRTGEKVFLECVQDMDHENMFWYRQDPGLGLRLIYFSYDVKMKEKGDIPEGYSVSREKKERFSLILESASTNQTSMYLCASSPVQWSQHFGDGTRLSIL.

This clone was found once. This chain links TRBV5-1 with TRBJ2-7; D unclear. This CDR3 comprises 13 residues. The V end lost 0 bases, the J end lost 3 bases, and 7 bases lay between the germline ends. The germline CDR1 and CDR2 sequences are SGHRS and YFSETQ. This CDR3 is CASSLALYYEQYF. CDR3 DNA sequence: TGCGCCAGCAGCTTGGCCCTTTACTACGAGCAGTACTTC. Full variable domain (missing parts from reference TRBV5-1 and TRBJ2-7): KAGVTQTPRYLIKTRGQQVTLSCSPISGHRSVSWYQQTPGQGLQFLFEYFSETQRNKGNFPGRFSGRQFSNSRSEMNVSTLELGDSALYLCASSLALYYEQYFGPGTRLTVT.

V gene TRBV2 combines with J gene TRBJ2-3, with 10 bases that match TRBD1. Germline CDR1 is SNHLY and CDR2 is FYNNEI. The CDR3 is made up of 17 amino acids. Unmatched junction bases numbered 9, after V lost 6 bases and J lost 0 bases. The CDR3 bases are TGTGCCAGCAGGGCCAGGGACAGGGGTTGGAGCACAGATACGCAGTATTTT. Translation gives CASRARDRGWSTDTQYF.

This chain links TRBV14 with TRBJ2-3, with D possibly matching TRBD1 (6 bases). This CDR3 comprises 17 residues. Trimming pared 2 bases from V and 2 bases from J, leaving 17 bases between. The germline V gene has CDR1 SGHDN and CDR2 FVKESK. Here the CDR3 DNA reads TGTGCCAGCAGCCAAAGAGGCGGGCAGGGGCCCACAGATACGCAGTATTTT. The encoded protein is CASSQRGGQGPTDTQYF.

The rearrangement links TRBV11-2 to TRBJ2-7; the match to TRBD1 covers 10 bases. The CDR3 is 17 residues long. V lost 4 bases, J lost 3 bases, and 12 bases stayed unmatched. Germline V gene lookup returns CDR1 SGHAT and CDR2 FQNNGV. The CDR3 here is CASSYISRDRGLYEQYF. Written as DNA, the CDR3 is TGTGCCAGCAGCTACATTAGTAGAGACAGGGGGCTCTACGAGCAGTACTTC.

This clone came up a few times. The genes are TRBV7-6 and TRBJ2-5; a possible D gene is TRBD2 (6 bases). The ends were cut back, 9 bases at V and 9 bases at J, with 20 bases in the middle. This CDR3 region has 13 residues. Germline CDR1 and CDR2: SGHVS and FNYEAQ. The DNA of the CDR3 is TGTGCCAGTGGGGCGGGACCCCCAAGGCCCCAGTACTTC. Its protein is CASGAGPPRPQYF. The variable domain in full, with the rest retrieved from reference TRBV7-6 and TRBJ2-5, is GAGVSQSPRYKVTKRGQDVALRCDPISGHVSLYWYRQALGQGPEFLTYFNYEAQQDKSGLPNDRFSAERPEGSISTLTIQRTEQRDSAMYRCASGAGPPRPQYFGPGTRLLVL.

The chain links TRBV27 to TRBJ1-5; no clear D gene. Germline values: CDR1 MNHEY, CDR2 SMNVEV (reference sequence). V lost 3 bases to trimming and J lost 6 bases, with 15 bases between them. This CDR3 has 15 residues. The DNA for the CDR3 is TGTGCCAGCAGTTTGTCCCCATTGACAAGTCAGCCCCAGCATTTT. Protein product: CASSLSPLTSQPQHF.

The chain links TRBV5-1 to TRBJ1-2; TRBD1 matches at 8 bases. V shed 4 bases, J shed 8 bases, and the junction held 13 bases outside the gene matches. CDR3 length: 15 residues. Germline V gives CDR1 SGHRS, CDR2 YFSETQ. CDR3: CASSVDRGATEGYTF. For the CDR3, the DNA is TGCGCCAGCAGCGTTGACAGGGGAGCTACAGAAGGCTACACCTTC. The full variable domain, in which reference TRBV5-1 and TRBJ1-2 provide the parts outside the CDR3, is KAGVTQTPRYLIKTRGQQVTLSCSPISGHRSVSWYQQTPGQGLQFLFEYFSETQRNKGNFPGRFSGRQFSNSRSEMNVSTLELGDSALYLCASSVDRGATEGYTFGSGTRLTVV.

This clone has a single count. The chain uses TRBV5-6 and TRBJ2-5; 8 bases align to TRBD2. Per the germline V gene, CDR1 is SGHDT and CDR2 is YYEEEE. Trimming cost V 4 bases and J 5 bases; bases outside gene matches: 10. The CDR3 is made up of 15 amino acids. The CDR3 here is CASSLNFASGETQYF. CDR3 nucleotide sequence: TGTGCCAGCAGCCTGAACTTCGCTAGCGGGGAGACCCAGTACTTC.

This clone was picked up a small number of times. In DNA, the CDR3 is TGTGCCAGCAGTTCCGGAGGGAAGGATTCACCCCTCCACTTT. It is translated as CASSSGGKDSPLHF. The chain employs TRBV28 and TRBJ1-6; D remains unclear. The V and J ends lost 4 bases and 8 bases respectively, with 12 bases between them. CDR3 length: 14 residues. CDR1 and CDR2 (germline): MDHEN, SYDVKM.

With regard to this clone: One end of the junction varies from germline; a read error may be responsible. The chain is built from TRBV14 and TRBJ1-3; D might be TRBD1 (5 bases). This CDR3 has 20 amino acids. Germline CDR1 reads SGHDN; CDR2 reads FVKESK. Written as DNA, the CDR3 is TGTGCCAGCAGCCAAGATAGTTGTAGGGGAGCGGGAGTACCTGGAAACACCATGTATTTT. Translating gives CASSQDSCRGAGVPGNTMYF.

CDR3 sequence (DNA): TGTGCCAGCAGCTTATCCGGCCCAGAGGGGGTGAAAGGCTACGAGCAGTACTTC. Its translation is CASSLSGPEGVKGYEQYF. The chain joins TRBV7-6 to TRBJ2-7, with D possibly matching TRBD1 (6 bases). The CDR3 has 18 residues. CDR1 and CDR2 (germline): SGHVS, FNYEAQ. The V and J ends lost 2 bases and 3 bases respectively, with 23 bases between them.

The V call is TRBV7-3, the J call TRBJ1-1; D call uncertain. V dropped 2 bases and J dropped 3 bases, with 10 bases sitting between them. This CDR3 contains 14 residues. From germline, CDR1 is SGHTA and CDR2 FQGTGA. This CDR3 is CASSLVPRDTEAFF. CDR3 nucleotide sequence: TGTGCCAGCAGCTTAGTCCCTCGAGACACTGAAGCTTTCTTT.

Regarding this clone: Other DNA sequences in this specimen translate into the identical CDR3. This chain uses TRBV2 with TRBJ1-6, with 7 nucleotides matching TRBD1. The CDR3 is 14 residues long. CDR1 SNHLY and CDR2 FYNNEI come from the germline V gene. Unmatched junction bases numbered 2, after V lost 4 bases and J lost 5 bases. The CDR3 loop reads CASSGQGNNSPLHF. In DNA, the CDR3 is TGTGCCAGCAGTGGACAGGGCAATAATTCACCCCTCCACTTT.

V gene TRBV6-5 combines with J gene TRBJ2-7, with 10 bases matching TRBD1. There are 15 residues in the CDR3. Looked up from germline, CDR1 is MNHEY and CDR2 is SVGAGI. J lost 2 bases, V lost 7 bases, and 8 bases had no gene match. DNA of the CDR3: TGTGCCAGCACTCCCTGTGGGACAGGGGCCTACGAGCAGTACTTC. Translated, it gives CASTPCGTGAYEQYF.